This is a list of T cell receptor beta chains from one sample in a study of blood T cell repertoires in COVID-19. The protocol was immunoSEQ multiplex PCR, while the TCRdb copy is restricted to in-frame clones and leaves out a portion. The repertoire consists of 400,000 to 550,000 clones, with around 89% occurring once and the leading ten covering approximately 4.3%. Sequencing was done on a sample of peripheral blood. These receptors were obtained from a woman under 40 with acute or convalescent COVID-19. CDR3s include the opening cysteine and the closing phenylalanine or tryptophan. The D gene is left open where the match is weak. Clone size is stated in some rows and not others, as once, few, many or a class when expanded.

j_call,clone_size,v_call,d_call,cdr3_nt,cdr3_aa
TRBJ2-4,NA,TRBV10-3,TRBD1,TGTGCCACGCAACCAGGGGGCTTAGCCAAAAACATTCAGTACTTC,CATQPGGLAKNIQYF
TRBJ1-6,few,TRBV7-6,NA,TGTGCCAGCAGCTTACAGGGAAATTCACCCCTCCACTTT,CASSLQGNSPLHF
TRBJ2-7,NA,TRBV7-8,TRBD1,TGTGCCAGCAGCCTCAGACAGGGGCCGTACGAGCAGTACTTC,CASSLRQGPYEQYF
TRBJ2-2,NA,TRBV3-1/TRBV3-2,TRBD2,TGTGCCAGCAGCCCCCTTAGAGCGGGGGGCGCGAACACCGGGGAGCTGTTTTTT,CASSPLRAGGANTGELFF
TRBJ2-7,NA,TRBV6-5,NA,TGTGCCAGCAGGCGGGACAGAGACATAGGGGAGCAGTACTTC,CASRRDRDIGEQYF
TRBJ2-1,NA,TRBV9,NA,TGTGCCAGCAGCGTAGCAGGGACAAACTACAATGAGCAGTTCTTC,CASSVAGTNYNEQFF
TRBJ1-6,few,TRBV4-1,NA,TGCGCCAGCAGCCAACCACAGGTATATAATTCACCCCTCCACTTT,CASSQPQVYNSPLHF
TRBJ1-1,NA,TRBV29-1,NA,TGCAGCGTGGCCTCTGGGGGGGAGCAAGCTTTCTTT,CSVASGGEQAFF
TRBJ1-1,NA,TRBV3-1/TRBV3-2,TRBD1,TGTGCCAGCAGCCAGGGACAGTATGGCACTGAAGCTTTCTTT,CASSQGQYGTEAFF
TRBJ1-1,NA,TRBV5-5,NA,TGTGCCAGCAGCTTGGCAGGTTCTGAAGCTTTCTTT,CASSLAGSEAFF
TRBJ1-6,NA,TRBV2,TRBD1,TGTGCCAGCAGTGAAGCGCTTCCAAGGGACAGGGTATCGCCACCCCTCCACTTT,CASSEALPRDRVSPPLHF
TRBJ2-3,few,TRBV5-1,NA,TGCGCCAGCAGCTTGGGTAGGGGGACGAGCACAGATACGCAGTATTTT,CASSLGRGTSTDTQYF
TRBJ2-1,few,TRBV3-1/TRBV3-2,TRBD2,TGTGCCAGCAGCCTCAGGACTAGCGGGGTCAGCTCCTACAATGAGCAGTTCTTC,CASSLRTSGVSSYNEQFF
TRBJ1-1,NA,TRBV11-2,NA,TGTGCCAGCAGCTTAGATCTAGAACCTGAAGCTTTCTTT,CASSLDLEPEAFF
TRBJ2-5,NA,TRBV7-9,NA,TGTGCCAGCAGCTTAGTTGACAGCCAAGAGACCCAGTACTTC,CASSLVDSQETQYF
TRBJ2-5,NA,TRBV5-1,NA,TGCGCCAGCAGCCATAGCGTCGTGCAAGAGACCCAGTACTTC,CASSHSVVQETQYF
TRBJ1-2,NA,TRBV6-5,TRBD1,TGTGCCAGCGGAGGGGGCTTCGGCTACACCTTC,CASGGGFGYTF
TRBJ2-1,few,TRBV12-3/TRBV12-4,NA,TGTGCCAGCAGTTTAAGGGGGAATGAGCAGTTCTTC,CASSLRGNEQFF
TRBJ2-3,NA,TRBV7-9,NA,TGTGCCAGCACCTCACAGGGTAGCACAGATACGCAGTATTTT,CASTSQGSTDTQYF
TRBJ1-2,NA,TRBV7-9,NA,TGTGCCAGCAGCTTAGTGTCAGGGGCGGAGGGCTACACCTTC,CASSLVSGAEGYTF
TRBJ1-2,NA,TRBV30,NA,TGTGCCTGGAAGCTGGATGGCTACACCTTC,CAWKLDGYTF
TRBJ1-6,NA,TRBV4-1,TRBD1,TGCGCCAGCAGCCAAGATCGGACAGGGGGGAATTCACCCCTCCACTTT,CASSQDRTGGNSPLHF
TRBJ1-5,NA,TRBV4-1,TRBD1,TGCGCCAGCAGCCAAGAAAGACAGGGAGGTCAGCCCCAGCATTTT,CASSQERQGGQPQHF
TRBJ2-2,NA,TRBV29-1,NA,TGCAGCGGTGGGGCAACGAACACCGGGGAGCTGTTTTTT,CSGGATNTGELFF
TRBJ1-6,NA,TRBV6-5,NA,TGTGCCAGCTGCGAGTGGAATTCACCCCTCCACTTT,CASCEWNSPLHF
TRBJ2-3,NA,TRBV2,TRBD2,TGTGCCAGCAAAAGCCTAGCGGTGAGCACAGATACGCAGTATTTT,CASKSLAVSTDTQYF
TRBJ1-3,NA,TRBV2,NA,TGTGCCAGCAGTGTTGGAGGGACCTCTGGAAACACCATATATTTT,CASSVGGTSGNTIYF
TRBJ2-7,NA,TRBV2,NA,TGTGCCAGCAGTGCACAGCTGAACTACGAGCAGTACTTC,CASSAQLNYEQYF
TRBJ1-2,NA,TRBV4-2,NA,TGTGCCAGCAGCCAAGATGGGCAGGTAGATGGCTACACCTTC,CASSQDGQVDGYTF
TRBJ1-1,NA,TRBV5-1,TRBD1,TGCGCCAGCAGCTTCAACACAGGGTCAGGGGGTGAAGCTTTCTTT,CASSFNTGSGGEAFF
TRBJ2-7,once,TRBV5-1,TRBD1,TGCGCCAGCAGCTTGGACCTTACAACGACAGGGGGCCCCGTGACTAAGTACTTC,CASSLDLTTTGGPVTKYF
TRBJ1-1,NA,TRBV28,NA,TGTGCCAGCAGTTTGCCTACCGATGGGAACACTGAAGCTTTCTTT,CASSLPTDGNTEAFF
TRBJ2-1,NA,TRBV24-1,NA,TGTGCCACCGGGGCGCGGGGCGGAAAAAGTGGGGAGCAGTTCTTC,CATGARGGKSGEQFF
TRBJ2-1,NA,TRBV4-1,TRBD2,TGCGCCAGCGGAAGAGGACTAGCGGGGGTTCTTTACAATGAGCAGTTCTTC,CASGRGLAGVLYNEQFF
TRBJ2-1,NA,TRBV9,NA,TGTGCCAGCAGCGTAGGAGCGTACAATGAGCAGTTCTTC,CASSVGAYNEQFF
TRBJ1-6,few,TRBV30,NA,TGTGCCTGGAGTCCCCCAGGGACATATTCACCCCTCCACTTT,CAWSPPGTYSPLHF
TRBJ2-3,once,TRBV5-5,NA,TGTGCCAGCAGCTTTGTGGGGGGACTCGCGGATACGCAGTATTTT,CASSFVGGLADTQYF
TRBJ2-3,NA,TRBV18,TRBD2,TGTGCCAGCTCACCACCGCCGAGCGGGGGGTTGGATACGCAGTATTTT,CASSPPPSGGLDTQYF
TRBJ2-2,NA,TRBV6-4,NA,TGTGCCAGCAGAGTGACGGCAGGAACCGGGGAGCTGTTTTTT,CASRVTAGTGELFF
TRBJ2-7,NA,TRBV6-1,TRBD2,TGTGCCACCTGCCGGGGGGGGGCCAATGACTACGAGCAGTACTTC,CATCRGGANDYEQYF
TRBJ2-1,NA,TRBV19,NA,TGTGCCAGTAGTATAGCTAACAGTCAGCAGTTCTTC,CASSIANSQQFF